This passage covers 30 T cell receptor beta chains from one sample sequenced in a study of T cell repertoires in cytomegalovirus infection (dated 2019 in TCRdb). Their target antigens are unknown. These reads were obtained on an Illumina HiSeq 1500. TCRdb reprocessing: public reads trimmed at Q25 with fastp, clones called with MiXCR, in-frame beta chains kept. Each entry is one CDR3 protein sequence, shown with its most common DNA and genes. The sample table shows 35,000 to 55,000 distinct CDR3 sequences, and roughly 20% are seen once. The ten largest clones take up under 20% of the sample. The sequenced sample was PBMCs, sequenced either directly or after in vitro stimulation (not recorded which). These receptors all come from a human donor in good health (CMV status not recorded). Some clones in this sample may be carry-over from other donors' samples.

There are many counts of this clonotype. V usage is TRBV7-9 and J usage is TRBJ2-5; 10 bases agree with TRBD1. The CDR3 sequence is 14 residues long. CDR1 and CDR2 (germline): SEHNR, FQNEAQ (reference sequence). The V segment lost 5 bases and the J segment 2 bases; nucleotides outside the gene matches: 2. CDR3: CASSPDRGQETQYF. The CDR3 nucleotides are TGTGCCAGCAGCCCGGACAGGGGGCAAGAGACCCAGTACTTC.

The V call is TRBV27, the J call TRBJ2-3; D remains unclear. CDR3 length: 12 amino acids. Between the trimmed V and J ends, which lost 3 bases and 10 bases, there was a span of 11 bases. CDR1 MNHEY and CDR2 SMNVEV come from the germline V gene (reference sequence). CDR3 sequence (DNA): TGTGCCAGCAGTTTCCTTCCCCCCGCGCAGTATTTT. Translating it yields CASSFLPPAQYF.

This clonotype was seen ten or more times. This chain links TRBV4-3 with TRBJ2-7; 8 bases map to TRBD2. The CDR3 loop spans 15 amino acids. CDR1 and CDR2 from the germline V gene are LGHNA and YSLEER. Trimming removed 0 bases from V and 2 bases from J; junction bases left unmatched: 3. The DNA for the CDR3 is TGCGCCAGCAGCCAAGATCGGGGGGGAGCCTACGAGCAGTACTTC. It codes for CASSQDRGGAYEQYF.

The gene calls are TRBV27 and TRBJ2-3; 13 bases line up with TRBD2. The germline V gene encodes CDR1 MNHEY and CDR2 SMNVEV (reference sequence). The V and J ends lost 8 bases and 2 bases, in that order; junction bases with no gene match: 4. The CDR3 spans 15 residues. CDR3 sequence (DNA): TGTGCCAGCGGACTAGCGGGGGCCTTCACAGATACGCAGTATTTT. As protein: CASGLAGAFTDTQYF.

This clonotype was detected ten times or more. The genes are TRBV7-2 and TRBJ2-1; 9 nucleotides line up with TRBD2. The germline gives CDR1 SGHTA, CDR2 FQGNSA. Trimming cost V 5 bases and J 1 base; bases outside gene matches: 12. The CDR3 runs 18 residues. CDR3 protein: CASSSLSGGRASYNEQFF. The CDR3 DNA reads TGTGCCAGCAGCAGCTTAAGTGGCGGGAGGGCGTCCTACAATGAGCAGTTCTTC.

The chain has TRBV20-1 and TRBJ1-3; D remains unclear. The CDR3 length is 14 residues. V lost 6 bases, J lost 3 bases, and 15 bases lay in between. Per the germline V gene, CDR1 is DFQATT and CDR2 is SNEGSKA (reference sequence). CDR3 amino acids: CSASPALGGNTIYF. CDR3 bases: TGCAGTGCCTCCCCGGCCCTGGGTGGAAACACCATATATTTT.

The rearrangement links TRBV12-3 or TRBV12-4 to TRBJ1-1; D gene uncertain. The CDR3 loop spans 12 amino acids. The V gene lost 1 base and the J gene lost 7 bases, with 7 bases spanning the gap. For the CDR3, the DNA is TGTGCCAGCAGTTTAGAGGTGGGTGAAGCTTTCTTT. Protein product: CASSLEVGEAFF.

This sequence joins TRBV7-6 and TRBJ1-5; perhaps TRBD1 as D (6 bases). CDR3 length equals 16 residues. With 5 bases removed from V and 7 bases from J, the gap between germline ends came to 21 bases. Germline CDR1 and CDR2: SGHVS and FNYEAQ. In DNA, the CDR3 is TGTGCCAGCAGCCGGGTCTATGGGGGCCTAGAGCAGCCCCAGCATTTT. As protein: CASSRVYGGLEQPQHF.

The sample holds many counts of this clonotype. The chain carries TRBV12-3 or TRBV12-4 and TRBJ2-5; 9 nucleotides align to TRBD1. V lost 3 bases, J lost 9 bases, and 5 bases stayed unmatched. CDR3 length: 13 amino acids. The CDR3 loop reads CASSFRDRVAQYF. In DNA form, the CDR3 reads TGTGCCAGCAGTTTCCGGGACAGGGTTGCCCAGTACTTC.

The chain employs TRBV7-9 and TRBJ2-3; 8 bases align to TRBD2. From germline, CDR1 is SEHNR and CDR2 FQNEAQ (reference sequence). After removal of 5 bases from V and 0 bases from J, the junction contained 7 bases not matched to a gene. The CDR3 is 16 residues long. The CDR3 bases are TGTGCCAGCAGCCGGCGGACTAGCCAGAGCACAGATACGCAGTATTTT. This gives the protein CASSRRTSQSTDTQYF.

The chain recombines TRBV7-2 with TRBJ1-1; no firm D call. CDR1 is SGHTA, CDR2 FQGNSA, per germline. This CDR3 contains 15 residues. Between the trimmed V and J ends, which lost 3 bases and 1 base, there was a span of 12 bases. The CDR3: CASSFYEVGNTEAFF. In nucleotides, the CDR3 is TGTGCCAGCAGCTTTTACGAAGTGGGGAACACTGAAGCTTTCTTT. The complete variable domain, with remaining parts taken from reference TRBV7-2 and TRBJ1-1, reads GAGVSQSPSNKVTEKGKDVELRCDPISGHTALYWYRQSLGQGLEFLIYFQGNSAPDKSGLPSDRFSAERTGGSVSTLTIQRTQQEDSAVYLCASSFYEVGNTEAFFGQGTRLTVV.

This clonotype was counted a few times. The rearrangement links TRBV11-2 to TRBJ2-1, with 10 bases identical to TRBD2. Germline-derived CDR1 and CDR2 are SGHAT and FQNNGV. CDR3 length: 17 residues. V shed 4 bases, J shed 7 bases, and the junction held 13 bases outside the gene matches. The CDR3 sequence: CASSSSRLAGRGNEQFF. As DNA, the CDR3 is TGTGCCAGCAGCTCGAGCCGACTAGCGGGCCGAGGGAATGAGCAGTTCTTC. The whole variable domain, filled in from reference TRBV11-2 and TRBJ2-1, reads EAGVAQSPRYKIIEKRQSVAFWCNPISGHATLYWYQQILGQGPKLLIQFQNNGVVDDSQLPKDRFSAERLKGVDSTLKIQPAKLEDSAVYLCASSSSRLAGRGNEQFFGPGTRLTVL.

A remark on this clonotype: A read error is possible here, since a much larger clone lies one base away. The chain combines TRBV2 with TRBJ2-5; D gene unclear. Germline V lookup: CDR1 SNHLY, CDR2 FYNNEI. Trimming left V 3 bases short and J 5 bases short, with 4 bases between. CDR3 size: 11 residues. CDR3 sequence (DNA): TGTGCCAGCAGTGACGGGGAGACCCAGTACTTC. Translating it yields CASSDGETQYF.

This clonotype was detected ten times or more. This chain joins TRBV4-3 and TRBJ2-1, with a possible D match to TRBD2 (5 bases). The germline CDR1 and CDR2 sequences are LGHNA and YSLEER. The CDR3 totals 14 residues. V gave up 4 bases and J gave up 9 bases, with 16 bases separating them. CDR3 loop: CASSPDRGSFEQFF. The CDR3 bases are TGCGCCAGCAGCCCAGATCGGGGTAGTTTTGAGCAGTTCTTC.

In this sample, this clonotype turned up a few times. This chain joins TRBV20-1 and TRBJ1-2; D uncertain. Trimming removed 5 bases at V and 1 base at J, with 11 bases between. The CDR3 is 13 amino acids. CDR1 is DFQATT, CDR2 SNEGSKA, per germline (reference sequence). CDR3 protein: CSALHQVNYGYTF. DNA for the CDR3: TGCAGTGCTTTACACCAGGTTAACTATGGCTACACCTTC.

This chain uses TRBV20-1 with TRBJ2-1; D unresolved. The V and J ends lost 6 bases and 6 bases respectively, with 24 bases between them. The CDR3 length is 16 residues. The germline V gene encodes CDR1 DFQATT and CDR2 SNEGSKA (reference sequence). Here the CDR3 DNA reads TGCAGTGCCACAATCGACACAGAGTGGGATGGCAATGAGCAGTTCTTC. This translates into CSATIDTEWDGNEQFF.

This clonotype was found many times. The chain is built from TRBV7-8 and TRBJ2-7; the D call may be TRBD1 or TRBD2 (5 bases each). This CDR3 is built from 13 residues. Germline V gives CDR1 SGHVS, CDR2 FQNEAQ. V lost 8 bases, J lost 3 bases, and 14 bases lay in between. The CDR3 DNA sequence: TGTGCCAGCGCCCCGGGACGGCACTACGAGCAGTACTTC. The encoded protein is CASAPGRHYEQYF.

This clonotype was seen repeatedly, ten times or more. The rearrangement uses TRBV6-1 and TRBJ2-3, with 9 bases identical to TRBD1. The CDR3 extends over 15 amino acids. The V segment lost 6 bases and the J segment 1 base; nucleotides outside the gene matches: 5. CDR1 MNHNS and CDR2 SASEGT come from the germline V gene. Written as DNA, the CDR3 is TGTGCCAGCAGGGGCTGGACAGGGGGCACAGATACGCAGTATTTT. Protein sequence: CASRGWTGGTDTQYF.

In nucleotides, the CDR3 is TGTGCCAGCAGCTTAATCGACAATCAGCCCCAGCATTTT. Protein product: CASSLIDNQPQHF. This sequence joins TRBV7-2 and TRBJ1-5, with D unclear. This CDR3 is 13 amino acids long. V shed 2 bases and J shed 3 bases, with 5 bases lying between them. Looked up from germline, CDR1 is SGHTA and CDR2 is FQGNSA.

The gene calls are TRBV11-2 and TRBJ2-5; D is uncertain. The CDR3 is made up of 14 amino acids. The V gene's germline CDR1 is SGHAT and CDR2 FQNNGV. V was clipped by 0 bases and J by 5 bases, with 10 bases between them. The CDR3 spells CASSLDRVSETQYF. CDR3 DNA sequence: TGTGCCAGCAGCTTAGACCGGGTCTCTGAGACCCAGTACTTC. The full variable domain, rest sourced from reference TRBV11-2 and TRBJ2-5, is EAGVAQSPRYKIIEKRQSVAFWCNPISGHATLYWYQQILGQGPKLLIQFQNNGVVDDSQLPKDRFSAERLKGVDSTLKIQPAKLEDSAVYLCASSLDRVSETQYFGPGTRLLVL.

This clonotype has just a few counts. The rearrangement uses TRBV20-1 and TRBJ2-5; D possibly matches TRBD1 or TRBD2 (5 bases each). This CDR3 is 16 amino acids long. Trimming removed 0 bases at V and 4 bases at J, with 18 bases between. Germline assignment: CDR1 DFQATT and CDR2 SNEGSKA (reference sequence). The CDR3 loop reads CSARDEGPAGGETQYF. As DNA, the CDR3 is TGCAGTGCTAGAGATGAGGGGCCAGCTGGGGGAGAGACCCAGTACTTC.

The genes are TRBV9 and TRBJ2-3, with TRBD1 as a possible D gene (5 bases). The CDR3 consists of 15 residues. V was cut by 0 bases and J by 4 bases, with 12 bases left in between. Germline V gives CDR1 SGDLS, CDR2 YYNGEE. CDR3 protein: CASSVGPLTADTQYF. In DNA form, the CDR3 reads TGTGCCAGCAGCGTAGGACCCCTGACAGCAGATACGCAGTATTTT.

This clonotype was recorded at least ten times. The chain combines TRBV6-1 with TRBJ1-5, with a tentative D call TRBD1 (6 bases). CDR1 and CDR2 (germline): MNHNS, SASEGT. The V and J ends lost 6 bases and 1 base respectively, with 22 bases between them. This CDR3 has 18 residues. CDR3 protein: CASRSVLGGGASNQPQHF. The CDR3 DNA follows: TGTGCCAGCAGAAGTGTATTGGGTGGGGGGGCGAGCAATCAGCCCCAGCATTTT.

Only a few counts were recorded for this clonotype. V usage is TRBV6-2 or TRBV6-3 and J usage is TRBJ2-1; 7 nucleotides match TRBD1. Per the germline V gene, CDR1 is MNHEY and CDR2 is SVGEGT. V trimming: 0 bases; J trimming: 1 base; junction bases outside the gene matches: 3. The CDR3 is 16 amino acids. In nucleotides, the CDR3 is TGTGCCAGCAGTTACTCGAACAGGGGTTCCTACAATGAGCAGTTCTTC. It codes for CASSYSNRGSYNEQFF.

This rearrangement joins TRBV6-1 to TRBJ2-2; possible D gene TRBD2, 6 bases. CDR1 is MNHNS and CDR2 is SASEGT in the germline V gene. Deletions cut 6 bases from V and 3 bases from J, with 11 bases between. The CDR3 loop spans 14 amino acids. The chain's CDR3 is CASRGGLYTGELFF. DNA of the CDR3: TGTGCCAGCAGGGGGGGACTGTACACCGGGGAGCTGTTTTTT.

The rearrangement uses TRBV7-2 and TRBJ2-3, with D maybe TRBD1 (6 bases). Germline V gene lookup returns CDR1 SGHTA and CDR2 FQGNSA. The CDR3 is 14 residues long. Trimming took off 6 bases at V and 6 bases at J, with 16 bases between the two ends. The CDR3 is CASSYTGSVDTQYF. CDR3 nucleotide sequence: TGTGCCAGCAGTTACACAGGGAGCGTGGATACGCAGTATTTT.

CDR3 nucleotides: TGCAGTGCTAAGGAACGGCCTAGGCAGTATTTT. Translation: CSAKERPRQYF. V usage is TRBV20-1 and J usage is TRBJ2-3; no clear D gene. V was cut by 4 bases and J by 11 bases, with 13 bases left in between. Germline V gene lookup returns CDR1 DFQATT and CDR2 SNEGSKA (reference sequence). This CDR3 is built from 11 residues.

This clonotype was counted at least ten times. V usage is TRBV7-6 and J usage is TRBJ2-7; 10 positions match TRBD1. CDR3 length: 16 residues. CDR1 SGHVS and CDR2 FNYEAQ come from the germline V gene. With V trimmed by 5 bases and J by 4 bases, 11 bases remained unmatched. DNA of the CDR3: TGTGCCAGCAGCGGCTTGGGTCGGACAGGGGGGTACGAGCAGTACTTC. Translation gives CASSGLGRTGGYEQYF.

The chain combines TRBV5-1 with TRBJ1-3; 9 bases fit TRBD1. Germline lookup yields CDR1 SGHRS and CDR2 YFSETQ. This CDR3 is 14 amino acids long. V trimming: 4 bases; J trimming: 2 bases; junction bases outside the gene matches: 1. The CDR3 DNA reads TGCGCCAGCAGCGGACAGGGGACTGGAAACACCATATATTTT. Its translation: CASSGQGTGNTIYF.

This clonotype was seen ten or more times. This chain uses TRBV7-2 with TRBJ2-1, with a tentative D call TRBD2 (6 bases). V lost 3 bases to trimming and J lost 0 bases, with 9 bases between them. This CDR3 has 15 residues. Looked up from germline, CDR1 is SGHTA and CDR2 is FQGNSA. The CDR3 loop reads CASSFSGDSYNEQFF. The CDR3 nucleotides are TGTGCCAGCAGCTTTAGCGGCGACTCCTACAATGAGCAGTTCTTC.